Below are 21 T cell receptor beta chains sequenced from a single sample in a study of graft-versus-host responses after intestinal transplantation (dated by TCRdb to 2020 to 2022). No antigens are known for them. This sample's time point label indicates: cells obtained before transplantation from donor or recipient. Library generation was performed with the immunoSEQ multiplex PCR assay. TCRdb carries this immuneACCESS record with in-frame sequences only. Its versions omit some clonotypes, under half of them owing to an unresolved V gene in the studies checked, with the rest unexplained. In this sample the table shows about 90,000 clones, 83% of which occur a single time. Clones ranked in the top ten supply 17% of the sample. Sample: unstimulated CD8+ T cells sorted from spleen or lymph node cells, taken before intestinal transplant. The receptors were sampled from a human donor who received an intestinal transplant.

This sequence joins TRBV19 and TRBJ2-1; 11 bases map to TRBD2. Trimming removed 4 bases from V and 0 bases from J; junction bases left unmatched: 2. In germline, CDR1 is LNHDA, CDR2 SQIVND (reference sequence). The CDR3 is 16 amino acids. The CDR3 reads CASSRGLAASYNEQFF. The CDR3 DNA follows: TGTGCCAGTAGTAGGGGACTAGCGGCCTCCTACAATGAGCAGTTCTTC.

The chain uses TRBV9 and TRBJ2-3; D may be TRBD2 (6 bases). Germline V gene sequence: CDR1 SGDLS, CDR2 YYNGEE. CDR3 length: 17 residues. Trimming stripped 1 base from V and 3 bases from J, with 18 bases between. CDR3 amino acids: CASSVHPGGWKTDTQYF. Here the CDR3 DNA reads TGTGCCAGCAGCGTACACCCCGGGGGTTGGAAGACAGATACGCAGTATTTT.

V usage is TRBV5-4 and J usage is TRBJ2-4; possibly TRBD2 for D (6 bases). Germline CDR1 is SGHNT and CDR2 is YYREEE (reference sequence). CDR3 length: 15 amino acids. Trimming shortened V by 4 bases and J by 1 base, and 12 bases separated the two germline ends. CDR3 sequence reads: CASSAGGRAKNIQYF. The DNA of the CDR3 is TGTGCCAGCAGCGCAGGAGGGAGGGCCAAAAACATTCAGTACTTC.

This clone was detected once. The chain combines TRBV11-2 with TRBJ2-2; 7 nucleotides agree with TRBD2. The CDR3 is 14 residues long. The germline CDR1 and CDR2 sequences are SGHAT and FQNNGV. Germline trimming cut 5 bases from V and 7 bases from J; bases unmatched to any gene: 7. CDR3 sequence (DNA): TGTGCCAGCAGCCCTCGGCGGGGGAACGGGGAGCTGTTTTTT. Translation gives CASSPRRGNGELFF.

The rearrangement joins TRBV7-9 to TRBJ1-1, with D possibly matching TRBD1 (6 bases). Trimming pared 5 bases from V and 1 base from J, leaving 17 bases between. The CDR3 consists of 16 residues. Germline V gives CDR1 SEHNR, CDR2 FQNEAQ (reference sequence). The CDR3 DNA reads as TGTGCCAGCAGCAGCGGGGGGGCCCAGCGGAACACTGAAGCTTTCTTT. Residues: CASSSGGAQRNTEAFF.

The rearrangement joins TRBV7-3 to TRBJ2-3; a weak D match, TRBD2 (7 bases). This CDR3 comprises 15 residues. Trimming removed 2 bases from V and 0 bases from J, with 9 bases in between. The germline gives CDR1 SGHTA, CDR2 FQGTGA. CDR3 residues: CASSLAGASTDTQYF. The CDR3 region has the DNA TGTGCCAGCAGCTTAGCGGGGGCCAGCACAGATACGCAGTATTTT. The full variable domain, its missing parts supplied by reference TRBV7-3 and TRBJ2-3, is GAGVSQTPSNKVTEKGKYVELRCDPISGHTALYWYRQSLGQGPEFLIYFQGTGAADDSGLPNDRFFAVRPEGSVSTLKIQRTERGDSAVYLCASSLAGASTDTQYFGPGTRLTVL.

J is TRBJ1-6 and V is TRBV5-1, with D tentatively TRBD1 (6 bases). The germline V gene encodes CDR1 SGHRS and CDR2 YFSETQ. The CDR3 is 17 residues long. V was pared by 4 bases and J by 7 bases, with 21 bases between. The chain's CDR3 is CASSPGQSPSGNSPLHF. CDR3 nucleotides: TGCGCCAGCAGCCCGGGACAAAGCCCCTCGGGGAATTCACCCCTCCACTTT. The whole variable domain, remainder taken from reference TRBV5-1 and TRBJ1-6, is KAGVTQTPRYLIKTRGQQVTLSCSPISGHRSVSWYQQTPGQGLQFLFEYFSETQRNKGNFPGRFSGRQFSNSRSEMNVSTLELGDSALYLCASSPGQSPSGNSPLHFGNGTRLTVT.

The genes are TRBV10-3 and TRBJ1-2; D is possibly TRBD1 (5 bases). The germline V gene has CDR1 ENHRY and CDR2 SYGVKD. CDR3 length: 15 residues. V dropped 4 bases and J dropped 1 base, with 13 bases sitting between them. The CDR3 DNA reads TGTGCCATCAGTGGCGACAGATTCCTTAACTATGGCTACACCTTC. As protein: CAISGDRFLNYGYTF.

The chain carries TRBV9 and TRBJ1-6, with D perhaps TRBD1 (5 bases). CDR3 size: 16 residues. Germline loops: CDR1 SGDLS, CDR2 YYNGEE. The V and J ends lost 1 base and 7 bases respectively, with 15 bases between them. CDR3 nucleotides: TGTGCCAGCAGCGTAATGTGGGGGTACCCCAATTCACCCCTCCACTTT. Translating it yields CASSVMWGYPNSPLHF.

Comments on this clone: Germline is not matched at one junction end, which may reflect a read error. The chain couples TRBV6-5 to TRBJ2-3; D possibly matches TRBD1 or TRBD2 (5 bases each). This CDR3 contains 13 residues. Germline CDR1 MNHEY, CDR2 SVGAGI. For the CDR3, the DNA is TGTGCCAGCAGTTACTCTCGACAGTTGCCTAGCTTTTTT. Amino acid sequence: CASSYSRQLPSFF.

The chain has TRBV2 and TRBJ2-3; the D gene is possibly TRBD2 (6 bases). Trimming removed 2 bases at V and 1 base at J, with 7 bases between. The V gene's germline CDR1 is SNHLY and CDR2 FYNNEI. The CDR3 is 14 residues long. CDR3 protein: CASSETGGTDTQYF. The CDR3 DNA follows: TGTGCCAGCAGTGAAACGGGAGGCACAGATACGCAGTATTTT.

The chain combines TRBV4-1 with TRBJ2-2, with unresolved D. CDR1 is MGHRA and CDR2 is YSYEKL in the germline V gene. The CDR3 consists of 14 residues. V was trimmed by 1 base and J by 6 bases, leaving 9 bases between them. This CDR3 reads CASSQVLGSGELFF. The CDR3 DNA reads TGCGCCAGCAGCCAAGTATTGGGGTCCGGGGAGCTGTTTTTT.

The V call is TRBV2, the J call TRBJ2-3; D is perhaps TRBD2 (6 bases). Germline values: CDR1 SNHLY, CDR2 FYNNEI. CDR3 length: 11 amino acids. The CDR3: CAGRGTDTQYF. DNA of the CDR3: TGTGCTGGCCGGGGGACAGATACGCAGTATTTT.

In this sample, this clone turned up once. The gene calls are TRBV19 and TRBJ2-2, with D unclear. Germline V gene sequence: CDR1 LNHDA, CDR2 SQIVND (reference sequence). The CDR3 runs 12 residues. V lost 3 bases to trimming and J lost 4 bases, with 3 bases between them. CDR3 sequence (DNA): TGTGCCAGTAGTATCGCCACCGGGGAGCTGTTTTTT. It is translated as CASSIATGELFF.

The rearrangement links TRBV7-9 to TRBJ2-6; possible D gene TRBD1, 5 bases. The length of the CDR3 is 17 residues. Germline V CDR1 and CDR2: SEHNR, FQNEAQ (reference sequence). Trimming took off 7 bases at V and 2 bases at J, with 18 bases between the two ends. The chain's CDR3 is CASTPPGRYPGANVLTF. The DNA of the CDR3 is TGTGCCAGCACCCCGCCAGGGCGGTACCCTGGGGCCAACGTCCTGACTTTC. The complete variable domain, with remaining parts taken from reference TRBV7-9 and TRBJ2-6, reads DTGVSQNPRHKITKRGQNVTFRCDPISEHNRLYWYRQTLGQGPEFLTYFQNEAQLEKSRLLSDRFSAERPKGSFSTLEIQRTEQGDSAMYLCASTPPGRYPGANVLTFGAGSRLTVL.

V and J are TRBV29-1 and TRBJ1-1; tentative D call: TRBD1 (6 bases). This CDR3 contains 15 residues. Germline loops: CDR1 SQVTM, CDR2 ANQGSEA. Trimming cost V 7 bases and J 1 base, with 19 bases left between them. As DNA, the CDR3 is TGCAGCGCCTCCTCAATATCGACAGGGAACACTGAAGCTTTCTTT. Translation: CSASSISTGNTEAFF.

This clone was seen a few times. The V and J genes are TRBV13 and TRBJ2-7; 11 nucleotides line up with TRBD1. CDR1 is PRHDT and CDR2 is FYEKMQ in the germline V gene (reference sequence). Germline trimming cut 4 bases from V and 4 bases from J; bases unmatched to any gene: 9. The CDR3 sequence is 16 residues long. The CDR3 region has the DNA TGTGCCAGCAGCTCCCCCGGGACAGGGGGGGGGTACGAGCAGTACTTC. Its translation is CASSSPGTGGGYEQYF.

Details on this clone: Other DNA sequences within the sample encode an identical CDR3. This rearrangement joins TRBV11-2 to TRBJ2-5, with D possibly matching TRBD1 (6 bases). This CDR3 has 16 amino acids. CDR1 is SGHAT and CDR2 is FQNNGV in the germline V gene. V shed 5 bases and J shed 5 bases, with 21 bases lying between them. The CDR3 DNA sequence: TGTGCCAGCAGCCGTACAGGGAGAAGAGGTGGGGAGACCCAGTACTTC. This translates into CASSRTGRRGGETQYF.

The chain joins TRBV7-3 to TRBJ2-3, with D perhaps being TRBD1 or TRBD2 (6 bases each). CDR3 length: 16 residues. The germline V and J ends were trimmed by 2 bases and 0 bases, with 12 bases remaining between them. CDR1 and CDR2 from the germline V gene are SGHTA and FQGTGA. The CDR3 nucleotides read TGTGCCAGCAGCTTACGGGGGCCTACTAGCACAGATACGCAGTATTTT. It yields the protein CASSLRGPTSTDTQYF.

V usage is TRBV7-3 and J usage is TRBJ1-4, with 7 bases that match TRBD1. This CDR3 is built from 17 residues. CDR1 and CDR2 from the germline V gene are SGHTA and FQGTGA. V dropped 5 bases and J dropped 4; count of bases not matched to a gene: 13. The CDR3 is CASSPGPRQGGNEKLFF. DNA for the CDR3: TGTGCCAGCAGCCCCGGCCCACGACAGGGAGGTAATGAAAAACTGTTTTTT.

The chain uses TRBV4-1 and TRBJ2-3; 13 positions agree with TRBD2. The CDR3 has 17 residues. V dropped 2 bases and J dropped 6; count of bases not matched to a gene: 8. Germline CDR1 MGHRA, CDR2 YSYEKL. The CDR3 region has the DNA TGCGCCAGCAGCCAATATATACTAGCGGGAGGGGGGGATACGCAGTATTTT. It encodes CASSQYILAGGGDTQYF.